The present T cell receptor beta chain was sequenced within a study of regulatory T cells in long-lasting Graves disease. Overall study context: Less than 3 months of antithyroid drugs had been taken by newly diagnosed Graves' patients.

Sequencing libraries for TCR beta were prepared with iRepertoire HTBI primers and Arm-PCR of CDR3 regions. TCRdb independently ran MiXCR on the multiplex PCR reads; one entry per CDR3 protein. Counted here are 400,000 to 450,000 distinct CDR3 sequences, about 15% occurring once; the ten biggest clones make up over 15%. Per the germline V gene, CDR1 is SGHTA and CDR2 is FQGTGA. The germline V and J ends were trimmed by 0 bases and 8 bases, with 7 bases remaining between them. The CDR3 is 13 amino acids. As to time point: newly diagnosed GD, antithyroid drugs for less than 3 months. The TCR library was made from RNA that had been extracted from PBMCs in TRIzol. The same data also contributed to another study, on T cells in Graves' hyperthyroidism and ophthalmopathy. That report adds: An initial round of RT-PCR targeting the TCR CDR3 relied on the HTBI primer set. Ophthalmopathy prediction by the model preceded onset by a median approximately six months.

Sequencing used peripheral blood mononuclear cells (PBMCs), obtained at new diagnosis, from a patient treated with antithyroid drugs. This TCR was recovered from a woman in her 30s with Graves disease. The chain has TRBV7-3 and TRBJ2-2; D is unclear. The CDR3 here is CASSLTSWGELFF. In DNA form, the CDR3 reads TGTGCCAGCAGCTTAACCTCTTGGGGGGAGCTGTTTTTT.